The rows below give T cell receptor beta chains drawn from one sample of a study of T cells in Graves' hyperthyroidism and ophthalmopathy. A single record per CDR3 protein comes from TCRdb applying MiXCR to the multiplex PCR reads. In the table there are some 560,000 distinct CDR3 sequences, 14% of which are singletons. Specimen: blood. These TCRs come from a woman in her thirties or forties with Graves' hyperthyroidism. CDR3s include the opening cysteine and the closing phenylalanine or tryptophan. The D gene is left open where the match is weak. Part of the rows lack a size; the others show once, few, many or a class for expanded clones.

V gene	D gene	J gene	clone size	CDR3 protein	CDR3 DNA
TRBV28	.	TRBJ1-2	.	CAGGSAGQPIYGYTF	TGTGCCGGAGGTTCGGCAGGACAGCCGATTTATGGCTACACCTTC
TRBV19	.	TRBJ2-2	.	CASSISILNTGELFF	TGTGCCAGTAGTATCTCTATCTTGAACACCGGGGAGCTGTTTTTT
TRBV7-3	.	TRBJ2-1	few	CASSLTRGTCNEQFF	TGTGCCAGCAGCTTGACGCGGGGTACCTGCAATGAGCAGTTCTTC
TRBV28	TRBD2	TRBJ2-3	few	CAGSLGLAGGSTDTQYF	TGTGCCGGCAGTTTAGGGCTAGCGGGAGGTAGCACAGATACGCAGTATTTT
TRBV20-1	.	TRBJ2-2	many	CSARGSNLDGVNTGELFF	TGCAGTGCTAGAGGATCCAATCTAGATGGGGTAAACACCGGGGAGCTGTTTTTT
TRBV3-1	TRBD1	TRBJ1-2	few	CASSPGTGVLSGYGYTF	TGTGCCAGCAGCCCGGGGACAGGGGTCCTTTCGGGCTATGGCTACACCTTC
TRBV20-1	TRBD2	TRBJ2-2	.	CSARTSGTGELFF	TGCAGTGCTAGGACTAGCGGCACCGGGGAGCTGTTTTTT
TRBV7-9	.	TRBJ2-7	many	CASSLASSSSYEQYF	TGTGCCAGCAGCTTAGCGTCTAGCAGTTCCTACGAGCAGTACTTC
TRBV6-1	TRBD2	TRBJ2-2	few	CASGTSGGNTGELFF	TGTGCCAGCGGAACTAGCGGGGGGAACACCGGGGAGCTGTTTTTT
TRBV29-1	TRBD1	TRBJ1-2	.	CSVDGQGALYGYTF	TGCAGCGTTGACGGACAGGGGGCGTTATATGGCTACACCTTC
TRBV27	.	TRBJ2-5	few	CASSPQNRVGETQYF	TGTGCCAGCAGTCCCCAAAACAGGGTCGGCGAGACCCAGTACTTC
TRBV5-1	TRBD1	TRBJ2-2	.	CASSLQGDTGELFF	TGCGCCAGCAGTTTACAGGGGGACACCGGGGAGCTGTTTTTT
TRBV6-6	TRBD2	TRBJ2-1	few	CASSYSSGLESEQFF	TGTGCCAGCAGTTACTCGTCGGGACTAGAGAGTGAGCAGTTCTTC
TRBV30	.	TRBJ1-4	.	CAGQPFNEKLFF	TGTGCCGGACAGCCCTTTAATGAAAAACTGTTTTTT
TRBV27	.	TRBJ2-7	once	CASKGLHEQYF	TGTGCCAGCAAGGGATTACACGAGCAGTACTTC
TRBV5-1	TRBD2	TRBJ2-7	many	CASSNEREGPTGEQYF	TGCGCCAGCAGCAACGAGCGGGAGGGTCCGACTGGCGAGCAGTACTTC
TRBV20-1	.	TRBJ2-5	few	CSARDLRGRQETQYF	TGCAGTGCTAGAGATTTGAGGGGCCGTCAAGAGACCCAGTACTTC
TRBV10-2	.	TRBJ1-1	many	CASRAPGTEAFF	TGCGCCAGCAGAGCCCCAGGGACTGAAGCTTTCTTT
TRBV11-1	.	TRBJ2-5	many	CASSLTLYQETQYF	TGTGCCAGCAGCCTGACTTTGTACCAAGAGACCCAGTACTTC
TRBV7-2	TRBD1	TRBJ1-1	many	CASSFTGAMNTEAFF	TGTGCCAGCAGCTTCACAGGGGCCATGAACACTGAAGCTTTCTTT